The sequence of this T cell receptor (beta chain) was determined in a study of T cells expressing NK-cell markers. The wider study: According to the study, TCR beta repertoires originated from sorted CD3+CD56+NKG2C+, CD3+CD56+NKG2C- and CD3+CD56-NKG2C+ T cells.

Germline CDR1 is SGHRS and CDR2 is YFSETQ. The CDR3 runs 16 residues. A note on this clonotype: Antigen unknown.

Study results and limitations: The leading position in the CD3+CD56-NKG2C+ fraction of a few donors also went to these clonotypes. Dominant NKG2C+ clonotypes in a handful of donors made up roughly 1.0-7.5% of CD8+ T cells.

Scientists made TCR beta cDNA using 5'RACE template switching with UMIs. One entry per CDR3 protein, without DNA, is what TCRdb gives after re-calling the 5' RACE reads. The table lists roughly 180,000 distinct CDR3 sequences. The clonotype was recovered from a woman between 18 and 70 years old in good health. This chain joins TRBV5-1 and TRBJ2-3; TCRdb indicates TRBD1, and absent DNA this call remains unverified. The sample was blood T cells: a sorted CD56 or NKG2C T cell subset, CD4+ or CD8+ T cells, or bulk PBMC T cells (not recorded which). CDR3 protein: CASSLVRGDYTDTQYF.